This TCR beta chain was documented in a study of somatic mutations in cytotoxic T cells in rheumatoid arthritis. The method was immunoSEQ multiplex PCR; TCRdb's version includes in-frame clones alone and lacks a portion of them. The sample holds around 18,000 clones, 81% seen once. Germline-derived CDR1 and CDR2 are MNHEY and SMNVEV (reference sequence). Trimming pared 5 bases from V and 7 bases from J, leaving 9 bases between. This CDR3 is built from 11 residues. Positive selection with magnetic beads achieved the isolation of CD4+ and CD8+ cells, followed by a flow cytometry check of purity. Findings and caveats of the study: Age-matched healthy controls and rheumatoid arthritis patients had CD8+ T-cell clonality that did not differ significantly.

Comments on this clone: Its antigen remains unidentified.

The chain links TRBV27 to TRBJ2-7; the D gene is possibly TRBD1 (5 bases). Sequenced sample: CD8+ T cells sorted from blood. This TCR came from an adult with rheumatoid arthritis. CDR3 amino acids: CASSGNREQYF. The CDR3 nucleotides read TGTGCCAGCAGTGGCAACAGGGAGCAGTACTTC.